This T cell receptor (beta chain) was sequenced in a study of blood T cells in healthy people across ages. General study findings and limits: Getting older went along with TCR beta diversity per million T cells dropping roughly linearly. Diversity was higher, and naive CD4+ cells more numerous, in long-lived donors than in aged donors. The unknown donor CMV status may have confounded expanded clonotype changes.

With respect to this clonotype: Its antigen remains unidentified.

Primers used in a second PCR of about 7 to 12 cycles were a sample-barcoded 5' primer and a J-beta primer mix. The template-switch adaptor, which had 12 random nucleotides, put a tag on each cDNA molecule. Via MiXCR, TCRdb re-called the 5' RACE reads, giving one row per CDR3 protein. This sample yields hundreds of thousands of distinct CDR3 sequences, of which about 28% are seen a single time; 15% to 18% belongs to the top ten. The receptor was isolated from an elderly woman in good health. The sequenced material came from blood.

The CDR3 DNA reads as TGTGCCAGCAGTTACTCTCCCGGGGGTACTGAAGCTTTCTTT. This codes for CASSYSPGGTEAFF. J is TRBJ1-1 and V is TRBV6-5; the D gene is possibly TRBD1 (5 bases). The V and J ends lost 0 bases and 5 bases respectively, with 10 bases between them. CDR3 length equals 14 residues. Germline lookup yields CDR1 MNHEY and CDR2 SVGAGI.